Listed here are 24 T cell receptor beta chains from one sample, sequenced in a study of CD8 T cells in ankylosing spondylitis. TCRdb re-derived calls from the 5' RACE reads in MiXCR, one entry per CDR3 protein. The sample lists 310,000 or so distinct CDR3 sequences, over 15% occurring once. Material: blood, either unsorted or a sorted T cell fraction (not recorded which). These TCRs come from a male donor with ankylosing spondylitis or in good health (not recorded which).

The rearrangement links TRBV30 to TRBJ2-5; no clear D. Germline V lookup: CDR1 GTSNPN, CDR2 SVGIG (reference sequence). V was clipped by 4 bases and J by 1 base, with 7 bases between them. The CDR3 spans 12 residues. CDR3: CAWTLGQETQYF. The CDR3 DNA reads as TGTGCCTGGACTCTTGGCCAAGAGACCCAGTACTTC.

This clonotype was found a few times. The J gene is TRBJ2-3, the V gene TRBV11-1; 9 positions agree with TRBD1. CDR3 length equals 15 residues. Trimming cost V 6 bases and J 2 bases; bases outside gene matches: 6. Germline CDR1 SGHAT, CDR2 FQDESV (reference sequence). The CDR3 sequence is CASSFDRGYTDTQYF. As DNA, the CDR3 is TGTGCCAGCAGTTTCGACAGGGGGTACACAGATACGCAGTATTTT.

This clonotype was recorded a few times. V gene TRBV9 combines with J gene TRBJ2-4; D remains ambiguous. CDR1 is SGDLS, CDR2 YYNGEE, per germline. The CDR3 runs to 15 residues. V gave up 0 bases and J gave up 8 bases, with 15 bases separating them. The CDR3: CASSVAPVGIHIQYF. The CDR3, as DNA: TGTGCCAGCAGCGTAGCCCCAGTAGGAATCCACATTCAGTACTTC.

The chain combines TRBV25-1 with TRBJ2-1; maybe TRBD1 (5 bases). Deletions cut 6 bases from V and 0 bases from J, with 18 bases between. The CDR3 extends over 17 amino acids. Germline V gene sequence: CDR1 MGHDK, CDR2 SYGVNS. Here the CDR3 reads CASSAPVGRSSYNEQFF. In DNA, the CDR3 is TGTGCCAGCAGCGCCCCGGTGGGGCGGAGCTCCTACAATGAGCAGTTCTTC.

This clonotype has only a few counts. The genes are TRBV15 and TRBJ2-5; 7 bases are a match to TRBD1. V lost 5 bases and J lost 2; bases outside the gene matches: 8. Germline V gives CDR1 LNHNV, CDR2 YYDKDF (reference sequence). This CDR3 region has 15 residues. CDR3 in DNA: TGTGCCACCAGCCAGAGGGGCAGGGGGCAAGAGACCCAGTACTTC. Its translation is CATSQRGRGQETQYF. The variable domain in full, completed from reference TRBV15 and TRBJ2-5, reads DAMVIQNPRYQVTQFGKPVTLSCSQTLNHNVMYWYQQKSSQAPKLLFHYYDKDFNNEADTPDNFQSRRPNTSFCFLDIRSPGLGDTAMYLCATSQRGRGQETQYFGPGTRLLVL.

Only a few counts were recorded for this clonotype. This chain uses TRBV10-3 with TRBJ2-5; D is possibly TRBD1 or TRBD2 (7 bases each). V lost 6 bases, J lost 4 bases, and 18 bases lay in between. Germline V gives CDR1 ENHRY, CDR2 SYGVKD. This CDR3 has 15 residues. In DNA form, the CDR3 reads TGTGCCATCAGCGACAGGGAGGGGGCCTCAGAGACCCAGTACTTC. This translates into CAISDREGASETQYF.

This clonotype was found many times. This chain joins TRBV5-1 and TRBJ2-1; D perhaps matches TRBD2 (5 bases). The CDR3 is 14 amino acids. Deletions cut 0 bases from V and 4 bases from J, with 8 bases between. Germline assignment: CDR1 SGHRS and CDR2 YFSETQ. CDR3 sequence reads: CASSLGTGYNEQFF. For the CDR3, the DNA is TGCGCCAGCAGCTTGGGGACGGGGTACAATGAGCAGTTCTTC.

The CDR3 DNA sequence: TGTGCCAGCAGCCAAGTGGCAGGTGGAGAGACCCAGTACTTC. This codes for CASSQVAGGETQYF. The V gene is TRBV3-1, the J gene TRBJ2-5; no reliable D call. The germline V gene encodes CDR1 LGHDT and CDR2 YNNKEL (reference sequence). This CDR3 has 14 residues. V was shortened by 1 base and J by 4 bases, with 10 bases between the two germline ends.

This clonotype was recorded at least ten times. The chain recombines TRBV10-3 with TRBJ1-5; no reliable D call. The germline V gene encodes CDR1 ENHRY and CDR2 SYGVKD. V lost 4 bases, J lost 0 bases, and 4 bases lay in between. The CDR3 loop spans 13 amino acids. CDR3 sequence reads: CAISVNSNQPQHF. The CDR3 nucleotides are TGTGCCATCAGTGTTAATAGCAATCAGCCCCAGCATTTT.

This clonotype occurred a few times. The gene calls are TRBV27 and TRBJ1-2; 7 bases are shared with TRBD1. Trimming removed 7 bases from V and 7 bases from J; junction bases left unmatched: 9. The CDR3 length is 13 residues. From germline, CDR1 is MNHEY and CDR2 SMNVEV (reference sequence). This chain's CDR3 is CASTRGGGGGYTF. In DNA form, the CDR3 reads TGTGCCAGCACCCGAGGAGGGGGCGGTGGCTACACCTTC.

This clonotype occurred many times. This chain uses TRBV29-1 with TRBJ1-1; a weak D match, TRBD1 (5 bases). The CDR3 totals 12 residues. V was pared by 6 bases and J by 5 bases, with 13 bases between. The V gene's germline CDR1 is SQVTM and CDR2 ANQGSEA. For the CDR3, the DNA is TGCAGCGTGCGGGGGACGGGAACTGAAGCTTTCTTT. Encoded protein: CSVRGTGTEAFF. The full variable domain, with the rest looked up from reference TRBV29-1 and TRBJ1-1, is SAVISQKPSRDICQRGTSLTIQCQVDSQVTMMFWYRQQPGQSLTLIATANQGSEATYESGFVIDKFPISRPNLTFSTLTVSNMSPEDSSIYLCSVRGTGTEAFFGQGTRLTVV.

The CDR3 reads CASSPEGSSNYGYTF. DNA for the CDR3: TGTGCCAGCAGCCCCGAAGGGTCATCTAACTATGGCTACACCTTC. V gene TRBV7-2 combines with J gene TRBJ1-2; D remains ambiguous. V was trimmed by 5 bases and J by 0 bases, leaving 13 bases between them. CDR1 is SGHTA and CDR2 is FQGNSA in the germline V gene. The CDR3 totals 15 residues.

This clonotype appeared a few times. V and J are TRBV12-3 or TRBV12-4 and TRBJ2-3; the match to TRBD2 covers 10 bases. V was clipped by 6 bases and J by 7 bases; unmatched bases: 10. The length of the CDR3 is 15 residues. Here the CDR3 DNA reads TGTGCCAGCAGCCTAGCGGGGGACCGTGGAAATACGCAGTATTTT. This sequence encodes CASSLAGDRGNTQYF.

V gene TRBV7-2 combines with J gene TRBJ1-2; D not resolved. Deletions cut 1 base from V and 7 bases from J, with 13 bases between. This CDR3 spans 14 amino acids. Per the germline V gene, CDR1 is SGHTA and CDR2 is FQGNSA. The CDR3 nucleotides are TGTGCCAGCAGCTTAGGGGGTGATTCCACTGGCTACACCTTC. The encoded protein is CASSLGGDSTGYTF.

Of note for this clonotype: Possible read error: a much larger clone is one base away. The V and J genes are TRBV5-1 and TRBJ2-1; 9 bases align to TRBD1. This CDR3 is 17 amino acids long. Germline V CDR1 and CDR2: SGHRS, YFSETQ. The CDR3 region is CANSLVPTGGAPNEQFF. In nucleotides, the CDR3 is TGCGCCAACAGCTTGGTACCCACAGGGGGCGCTCCCAATGAGCAGTTCTTC.

This clonotype was counted between two and nine times. V and J are TRBV12-3 or TRBV12-4 and TRBJ1-6; unclear D gene. V lost 4 bases, J lost 7 bases, and 11 bases lay in between. The CDR3 is 14 residues long. The DNA of the CDR3 is TGTGCCAGCAGTTCCCGGGCCGCAAATTCACCCCTCCACTTT. Amino acid sequence: CASSSRAANSPLHF.

The chain combines TRBV11-2 with TRBJ2-7; TRBD2 matches 8 bases. Germline V lookup: CDR1 SGHAT, CDR2 FQNNGV. The CDR3 covers 14 residues. The V segment lost 3 bases and the J segment 4 bases; nucleotides outside the gene matches: 5. CDR3 in DNA: TGTGCCAGCAGCTTTGGTAGCGGGAATTACGAGCAGTACGTC. This encodes CASSFGSGNYEQYV.

This clonotype has only a few counts. This chain uses TRBV7-8 with TRBJ1-6; D is uncertain. This CDR3 is built from 15 residues. Trimming removed 1 base from V and 1 base from J, with 5 bases in between. Germline V gene lookup returns CDR1 SGHVS and CDR2 FQNEAQ. CDR3 nucleotide sequence: TGTGCCAGCAGCTTAGTCCGGTCCTATAATTCACCCCTCCACTTT. It yields the protein CASSLVRSYNSPLHF.

The rearrangement uses TRBV6-1 and TRBJ2-5; no definite D call. Germline CDR1 MNHNS, CDR2 SASEGT. Trimming removed 6 bases at V and 3 bases at J, with 11 bases between. CDR3 length equals 13 residues. Here the CDR3 DNA reads TGTGCCAGCAGCCAACCTGGGAAAGAGACCCAGTACTTC. Protein product: CASSQPGKETQYF.

In the case of this clonotype: The germline gene is not matched at one end of the junction; a read error may be the cause. The chain links TRBV7-3 to TRBJ2-3; D possibly corresponds to TRBD1 (6 bases). Germline lookup yields CDR1 SGHTA and CDR2 FQGTGA. The CDR3 is 15 residues long. CDR3 amino acids: CTSSPGAGFTDTQYF. In DNA, the CDR3 is TGTACCAGCAGTCCAGGGGCAGGTTTCACAGATACGCAGTATTTT. The full variable domain, rest sourced from reference TRBV7-3 and TRBJ2-3, is GAGVSQTPSNKVTEKGKYVELRCDPISGHTALYWYRQSLGQGPEFLIYFQGTGAADDSGLPNDRFFAVRPEGSVSTLKIQRTERGDSAVYLCTSSPGAGFTDTQYFGPGTRLTVL.

This clonotype has just a few counts. The chain joins TRBV5-1 to TRBJ1-1; D call uncertain. The germline V gene encodes CDR1 SGHRS and CDR2 YFSETQ. V lost 0 bases to trimming and J lost 0 bases, with 9 bases between them. The CDR3 extends over 15 amino acids. In DNA, the CDR3 is TGCGCCAGCAGCTTGGAGGTAGCAGTGAACACTGAAGCTTTCTTT. Protein sequence: CASSLEVAVNTEAFF.

V usage is TRBV7-3 and J usage is TRBJ2-3, with 7 nucleotides matching TRBD1. CDR1 SGHTA and CDR2 FQGTGA come from the germline V gene. The ends lost 0 bases at V and 0 bases at J; junction bases unmatched: 15. The CDR3 runs to 20 residues. CDR3 DNA sequence: TGTGCCAGCAGCTTAACCTCGACGACAGGGTGGGGAACTAGCACAGATACGCAGTATTTT. Protein: CASSLTSTTGWGTSTDTQYF.

About this clonotype itself: The junction shows a germline mismatch at one end, possibly a read error. V and J are TRBV4-2 and TRBJ1-1; D unclear. Germline V CDR1 and CDR2: LGHNA, YNFKEQ. This CDR3 has 14 amino acids. The CDR3 spells CASSQDTVNTEVFF. In DNA form, the CDR3 reads TGTGCCAGCAGCCAAGATACGGTGAACACTGAAGTTTTCTTT.

The chain is built from TRBV6-1 and TRBJ2-2; D remains unclear. This CDR3 region has 15 residues. Trimming removed 3 bases from V and 0 bases from J, with 8 bases in between. CDR1 is MNHNS and CDR2 is SASEGT in the germline V gene. Here the CDR3 reads CASSEVPSNTGELFF. CDR3 DNA sequence: TGTGCCAGCAGTGAGGTGCCTTCGAACACCGGGGAGCTGTTTTTT.